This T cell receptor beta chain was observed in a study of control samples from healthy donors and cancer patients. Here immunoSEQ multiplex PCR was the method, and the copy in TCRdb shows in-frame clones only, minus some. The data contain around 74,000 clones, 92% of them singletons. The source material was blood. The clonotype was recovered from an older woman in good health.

The CDR3 DNA reads as TGTGCCAGTAGTATAGTGGGCGACACTGAAGCTTTCTTT. Residues: CASSIVGDTEAFF. V usage is TRBV19 and J usage is TRBJ1-1; D not certain. Germline CDR1 LNHDA, CDR2 SQIVND (reference sequence). CDR3 length: 13 residues. The V and J ends lost 1 base and 3 bases respectively, with 6 bases between them.